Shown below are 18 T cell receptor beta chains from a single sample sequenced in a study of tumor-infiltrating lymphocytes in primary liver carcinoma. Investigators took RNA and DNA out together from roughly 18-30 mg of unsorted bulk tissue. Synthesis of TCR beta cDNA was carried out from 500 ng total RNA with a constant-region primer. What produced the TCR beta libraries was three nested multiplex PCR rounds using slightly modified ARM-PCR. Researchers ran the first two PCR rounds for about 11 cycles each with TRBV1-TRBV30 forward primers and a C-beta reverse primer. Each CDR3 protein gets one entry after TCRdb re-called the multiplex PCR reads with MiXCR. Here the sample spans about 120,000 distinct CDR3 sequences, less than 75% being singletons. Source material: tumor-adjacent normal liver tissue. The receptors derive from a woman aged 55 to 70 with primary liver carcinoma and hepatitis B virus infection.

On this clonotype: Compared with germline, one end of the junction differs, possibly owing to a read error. This CDR3 reads CAISQSGLAGSPLVDEQYF. The CDR3 coding sequence is TGTGCCATCAGTCAGTCAGGGCTAGCGGGATCCCCCCTGGTCGACGAGCAGTACTTC. The genes are TRBV10-3 and TRBJ2-7, with 9 bases matching TRBD2. The CDR3 contains 19 residues. Germline assignment: CDR1 ENHRY and CDR2 SYGVKD.

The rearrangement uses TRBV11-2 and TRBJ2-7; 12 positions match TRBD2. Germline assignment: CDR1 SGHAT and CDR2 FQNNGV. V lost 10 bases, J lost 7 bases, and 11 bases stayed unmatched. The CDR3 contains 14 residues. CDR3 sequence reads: CANNSELAGGEQYF. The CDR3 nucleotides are TGTGCCAACAACTCGGAACTAGCGGGAGGAGAGCAGTACTTC.

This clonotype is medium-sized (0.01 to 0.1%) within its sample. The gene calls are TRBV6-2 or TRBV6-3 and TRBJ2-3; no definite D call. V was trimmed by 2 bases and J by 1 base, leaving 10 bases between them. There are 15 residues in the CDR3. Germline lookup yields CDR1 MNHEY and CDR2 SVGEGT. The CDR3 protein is CASSYAETRTDTQYF. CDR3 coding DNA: TGTGCCAGCAGTTACGCGGAAACCCGCACAGATACGCAGTATTTT.

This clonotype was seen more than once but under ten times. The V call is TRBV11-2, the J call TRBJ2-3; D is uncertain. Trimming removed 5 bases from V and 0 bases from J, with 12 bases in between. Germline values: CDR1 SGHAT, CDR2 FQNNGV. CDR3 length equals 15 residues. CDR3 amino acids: CASSLVDASTDTQYF. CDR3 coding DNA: TGTGCCAGCAGCCTAGTCGATGCTAGCACAGATACGCAGTATTTT.

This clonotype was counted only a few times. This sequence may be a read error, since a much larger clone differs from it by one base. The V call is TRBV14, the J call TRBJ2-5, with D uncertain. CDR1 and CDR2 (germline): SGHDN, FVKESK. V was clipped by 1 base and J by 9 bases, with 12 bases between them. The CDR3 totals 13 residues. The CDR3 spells CASSQGHGMPQYF. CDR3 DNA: TGTGCCAGCAGCCAAGGCCACGGCATGCCCCAGTACTTC.

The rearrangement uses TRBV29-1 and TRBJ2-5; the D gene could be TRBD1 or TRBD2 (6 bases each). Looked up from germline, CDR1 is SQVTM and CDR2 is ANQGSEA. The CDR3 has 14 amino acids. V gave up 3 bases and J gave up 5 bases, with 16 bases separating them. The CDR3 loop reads CSVDEGGAGETQYF. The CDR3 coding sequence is TGCAGCGTTGACGAGGGGGGTGCAGGCGAGACCCAGTACTTC.

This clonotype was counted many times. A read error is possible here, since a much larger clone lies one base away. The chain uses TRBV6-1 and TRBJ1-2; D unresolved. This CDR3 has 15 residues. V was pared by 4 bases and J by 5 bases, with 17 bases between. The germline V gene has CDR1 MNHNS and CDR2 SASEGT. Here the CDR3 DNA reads TGTGCCAGCAGTGTAGTCGGAAAAGAGATTTATGGCTACACCTTC. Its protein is CASSVVGKEIYGYTF.

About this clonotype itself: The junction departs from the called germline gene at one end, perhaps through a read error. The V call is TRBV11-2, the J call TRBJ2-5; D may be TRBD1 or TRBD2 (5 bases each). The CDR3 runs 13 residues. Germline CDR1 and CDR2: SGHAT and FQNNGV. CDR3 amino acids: CTSNSDIGDREYF. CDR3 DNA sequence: TGTACCAGCAACTCAGATATCGGGGACCGCGAATACTTC.

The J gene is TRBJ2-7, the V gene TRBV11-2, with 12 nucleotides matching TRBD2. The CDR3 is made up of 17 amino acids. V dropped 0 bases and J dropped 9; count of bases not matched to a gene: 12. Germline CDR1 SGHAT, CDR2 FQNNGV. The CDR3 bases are TGTGCCAGCAGCTTAGATCTCCCTAGCGGGAGGGGCTACTTGCAGTACTTC. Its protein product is CASSLDLPSGRGYLQYF.

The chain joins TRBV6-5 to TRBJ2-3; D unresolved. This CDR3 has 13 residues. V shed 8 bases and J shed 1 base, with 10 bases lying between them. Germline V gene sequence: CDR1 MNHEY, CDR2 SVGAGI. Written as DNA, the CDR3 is TGTGCCAGCCAGGATGGGGGCACAGATACGCAGTATTTT. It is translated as CASQDGGTDTQYF.

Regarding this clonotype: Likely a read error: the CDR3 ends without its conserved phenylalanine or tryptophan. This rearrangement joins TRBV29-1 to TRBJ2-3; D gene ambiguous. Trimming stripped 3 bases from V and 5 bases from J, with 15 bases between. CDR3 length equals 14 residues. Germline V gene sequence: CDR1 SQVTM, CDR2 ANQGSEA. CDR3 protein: CSVDGPKGIDTQYS. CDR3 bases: TGCAGCGTTGATGGTCCAAAGGGCATAGATACGCAGTATTCT.

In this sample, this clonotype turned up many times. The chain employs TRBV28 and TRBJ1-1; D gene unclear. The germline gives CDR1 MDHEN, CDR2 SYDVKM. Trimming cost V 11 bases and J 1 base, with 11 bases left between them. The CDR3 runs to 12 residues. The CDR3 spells CAGRSGNTEAFF. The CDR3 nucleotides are TGTGCCGGAAGATCGGGGAACACTGAAGCTTTCTTT.

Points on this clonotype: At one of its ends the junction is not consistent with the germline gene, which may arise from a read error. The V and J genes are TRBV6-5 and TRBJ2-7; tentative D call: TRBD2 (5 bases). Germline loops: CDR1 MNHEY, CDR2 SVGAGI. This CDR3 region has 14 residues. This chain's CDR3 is CVSSYSYGNYEQYF. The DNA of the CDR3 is TGTGTCAGCAGTTACTCCTACGGGAATTACGAGCAGTACTTC.

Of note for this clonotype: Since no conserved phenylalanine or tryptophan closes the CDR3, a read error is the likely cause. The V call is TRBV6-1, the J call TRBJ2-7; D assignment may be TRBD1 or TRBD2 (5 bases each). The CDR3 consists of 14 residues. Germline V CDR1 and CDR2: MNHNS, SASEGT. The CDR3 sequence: CTSSEALEGYKQYI. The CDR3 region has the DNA TGTACCAGCAGTGAAGCTCTCGAGGGGTACAAGCAGTACATC.

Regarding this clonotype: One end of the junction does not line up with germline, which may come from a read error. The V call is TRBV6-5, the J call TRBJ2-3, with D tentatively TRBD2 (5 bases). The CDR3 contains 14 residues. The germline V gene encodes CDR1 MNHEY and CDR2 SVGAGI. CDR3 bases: TGTGCCAACATCGGATTACCGGGGTCAGATACACAGTATTTT. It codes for CANIGLPGSDTQYF.

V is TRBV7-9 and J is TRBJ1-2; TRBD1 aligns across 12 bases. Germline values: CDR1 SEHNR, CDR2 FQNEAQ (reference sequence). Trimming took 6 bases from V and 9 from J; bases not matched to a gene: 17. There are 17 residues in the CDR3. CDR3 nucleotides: TGTGCCAGCAGTACGGGAGGCTCGGGACAGGGGGCTGGTCGCTACACCTTC. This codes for CASSTGGSGQGAGRYTF. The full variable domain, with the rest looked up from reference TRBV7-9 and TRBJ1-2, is DTGVSQNPRHKITKRGQNVTFRCDPISEHNRLYWYRQTLGQGPEFLTYFQNEAQLEKSRLLSDRFSAERPKGSFSTLEIQRTEQGDSAMYLCASSTGGSGQGAGRYTFGSGTRLTVV.

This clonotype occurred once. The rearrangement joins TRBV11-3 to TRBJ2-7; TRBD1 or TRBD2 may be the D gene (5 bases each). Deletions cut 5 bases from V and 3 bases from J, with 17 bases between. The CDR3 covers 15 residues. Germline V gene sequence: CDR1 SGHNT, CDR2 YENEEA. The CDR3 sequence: CASSPGIRGNYEQYF. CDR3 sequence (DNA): TGTGCCAGCAGCCCCGGTATACGGGGCAACTACGAGCAGTACTTC.

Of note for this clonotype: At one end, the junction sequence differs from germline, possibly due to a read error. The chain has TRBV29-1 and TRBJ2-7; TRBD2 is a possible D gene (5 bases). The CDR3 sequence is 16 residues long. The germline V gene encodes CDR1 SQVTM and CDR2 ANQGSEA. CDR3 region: CSVVRPGGSVGYEHYF. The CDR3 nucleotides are TGCAGCGTTGTGAGGCCAGGAGGATCGGTGGGATACGAGCATTACTTC.